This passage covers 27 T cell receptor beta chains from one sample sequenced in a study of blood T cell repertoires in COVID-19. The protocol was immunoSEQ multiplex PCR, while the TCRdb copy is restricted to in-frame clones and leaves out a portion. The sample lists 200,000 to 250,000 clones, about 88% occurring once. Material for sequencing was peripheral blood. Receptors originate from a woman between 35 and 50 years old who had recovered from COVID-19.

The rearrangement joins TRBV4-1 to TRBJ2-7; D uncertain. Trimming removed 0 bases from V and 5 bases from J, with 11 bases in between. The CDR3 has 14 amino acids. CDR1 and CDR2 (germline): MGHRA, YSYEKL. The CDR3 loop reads CASSQDGRVHEQYF. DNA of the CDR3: TGCGCCAGCAGCCAAGACGGTCGGGTGCACGAGCAGTACTTC.

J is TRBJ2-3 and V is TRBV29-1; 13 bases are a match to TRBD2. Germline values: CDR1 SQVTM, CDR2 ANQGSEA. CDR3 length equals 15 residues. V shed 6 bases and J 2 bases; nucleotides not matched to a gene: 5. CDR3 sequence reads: CSVRTSGGPTDTQYF. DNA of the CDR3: TGCAGCGTCAGGACTAGCGGGGGACCCACAGATACGCAGTATTTT.

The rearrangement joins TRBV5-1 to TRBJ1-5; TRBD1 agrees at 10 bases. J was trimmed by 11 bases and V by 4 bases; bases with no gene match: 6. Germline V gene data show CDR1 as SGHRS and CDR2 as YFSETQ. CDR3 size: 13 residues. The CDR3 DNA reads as TGCGCCAGCAGCCCCATCGGACAGGGGGCCCAGCATTTT. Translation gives CASSPIGQGAQHF. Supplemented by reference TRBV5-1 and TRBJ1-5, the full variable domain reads KAGVTQTPRYLIKTRGQQVTLSCSPISGHRSVSWYQQTPGQGLQFLFEYFSETQRNKGNFPGRFSGRQFSNSRSEMNVSTLELGDSALYLCASSPIGQGAQHFGDGTRLSIL.

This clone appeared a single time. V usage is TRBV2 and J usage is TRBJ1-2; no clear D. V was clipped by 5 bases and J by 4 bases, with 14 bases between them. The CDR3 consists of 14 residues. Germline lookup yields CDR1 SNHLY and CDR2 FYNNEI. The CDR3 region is CASSLDWASYGYTF. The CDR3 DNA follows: TGTGCCAGCAGTCTGGACTGGGCGAGCTATGGCTACACCTTC.

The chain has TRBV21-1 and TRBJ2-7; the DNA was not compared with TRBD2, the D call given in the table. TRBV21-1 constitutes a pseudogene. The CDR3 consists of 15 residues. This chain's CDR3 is CASPLTGTRSYEQYF. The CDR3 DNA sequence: TGTGCCAGCCCACTGACGGGGACTAGATCCTACGAGCAGTACTTC.

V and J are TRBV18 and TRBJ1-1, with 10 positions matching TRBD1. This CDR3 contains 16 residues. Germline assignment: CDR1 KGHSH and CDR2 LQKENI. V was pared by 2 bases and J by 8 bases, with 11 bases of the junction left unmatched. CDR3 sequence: CASSPGTGDSLGEAFF. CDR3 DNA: TGTGCCAGCTCACCAGGGACAGGGGACAGCCTTGGGGAAGCTTTCTTT.

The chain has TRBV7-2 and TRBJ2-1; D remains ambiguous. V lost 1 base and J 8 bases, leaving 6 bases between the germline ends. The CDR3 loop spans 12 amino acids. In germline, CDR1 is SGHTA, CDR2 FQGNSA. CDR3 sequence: CASSLERDEQFF. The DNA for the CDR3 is TGTGCCAGCAGCTTAGAGAGAGATGAGCAGTTCTTC. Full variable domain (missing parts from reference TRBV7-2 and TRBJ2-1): GAGVSQSPSNKVTEKGKDVELRCDPISGHTALYWYRQSLGQGLEFLIYFQGNSAPDKSGLPSDRFSAERTGGSVSTLTIQRTQQEDSAVYLCASSLERDEQFFGPGTRLTVL.

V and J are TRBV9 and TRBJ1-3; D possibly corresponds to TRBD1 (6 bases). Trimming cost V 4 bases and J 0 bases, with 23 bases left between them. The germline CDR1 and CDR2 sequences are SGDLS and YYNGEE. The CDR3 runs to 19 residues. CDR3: CASSLHDRTEGDSGNTIYF. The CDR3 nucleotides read TGTGCCAGCAGCTTACACGATCGAACCGAGGGGGACTCTGGAAACACCATATATTTT.

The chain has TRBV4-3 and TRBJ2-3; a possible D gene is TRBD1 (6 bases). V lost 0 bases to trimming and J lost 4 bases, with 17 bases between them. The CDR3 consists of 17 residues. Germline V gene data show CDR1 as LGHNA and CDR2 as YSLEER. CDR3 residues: CASSQELTGTGPDTQYF. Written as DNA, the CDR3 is TGCGCCAGCAGCCAAGAGCTCACAGGGACCGGCCCAGATACGCAGTATTTT.

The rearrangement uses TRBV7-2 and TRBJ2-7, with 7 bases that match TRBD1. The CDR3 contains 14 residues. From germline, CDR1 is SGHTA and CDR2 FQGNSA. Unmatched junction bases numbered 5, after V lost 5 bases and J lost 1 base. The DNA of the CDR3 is TGTGCCAGCAGCCCATACAGGGGTTCCTACGAGCAGTACTTC. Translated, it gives CASSPYRGSYEQYF.

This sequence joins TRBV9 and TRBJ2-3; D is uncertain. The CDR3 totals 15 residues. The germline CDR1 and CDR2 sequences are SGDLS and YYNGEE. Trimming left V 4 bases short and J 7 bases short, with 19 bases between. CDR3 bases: TGTGCCAGCAGCCCCCCCTCTAGGCCCCCTTATACGCAGTATTTT. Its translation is CASSPPSRPPYTQYF. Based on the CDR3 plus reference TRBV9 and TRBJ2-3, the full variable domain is DSGVTQTPKHLITATGQRVTLRCSPRSGDLSVYWYQQSLDQGLQFLIQYYNGEERAKGNILERFSAQQFPDLHSELNLSSLELGDSALYFCASSPPSRPPYTQYFGPGTRLTVL.

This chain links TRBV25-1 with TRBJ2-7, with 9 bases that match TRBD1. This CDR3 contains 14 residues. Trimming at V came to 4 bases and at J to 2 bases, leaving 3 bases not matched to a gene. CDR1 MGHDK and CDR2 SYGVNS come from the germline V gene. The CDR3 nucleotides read TGTGCCAGCAGTGCCGGGACAGGGCCCTACGAGCAGTACTTC. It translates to CASSAGTGPYEQYF.

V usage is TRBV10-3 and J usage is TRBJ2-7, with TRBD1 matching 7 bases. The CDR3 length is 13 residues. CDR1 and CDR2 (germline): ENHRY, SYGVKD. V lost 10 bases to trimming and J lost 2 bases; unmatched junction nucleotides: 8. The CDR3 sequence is CATEGTATYEQYF. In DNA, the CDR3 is TGTGCCACCGAGGGGACAGCCACCTACGAGCAGTACTTC.

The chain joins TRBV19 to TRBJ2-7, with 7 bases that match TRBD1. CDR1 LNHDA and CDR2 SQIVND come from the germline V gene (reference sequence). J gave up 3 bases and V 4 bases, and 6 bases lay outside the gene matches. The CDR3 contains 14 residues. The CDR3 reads CASSRDRVGYEQYF. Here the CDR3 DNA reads TGTGCCAGTAGTAGAGACAGGGTAGGCTACGAGCAGTACTTC.

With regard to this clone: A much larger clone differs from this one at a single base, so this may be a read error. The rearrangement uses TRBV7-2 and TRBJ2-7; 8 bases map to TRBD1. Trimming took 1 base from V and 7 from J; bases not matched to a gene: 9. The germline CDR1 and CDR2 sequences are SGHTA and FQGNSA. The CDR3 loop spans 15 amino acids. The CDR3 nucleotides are TGTGCCAGCAGCTTAGAGGGACAGGTCATATTGGAGCAGTACTTC. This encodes CASSLEGQVILEQYF.

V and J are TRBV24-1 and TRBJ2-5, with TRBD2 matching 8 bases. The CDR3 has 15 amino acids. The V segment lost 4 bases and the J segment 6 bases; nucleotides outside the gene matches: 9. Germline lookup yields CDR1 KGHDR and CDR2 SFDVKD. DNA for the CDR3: TGTGCCACCAGTGACCGTAGACTAGCGAGCAAGACCCAGTACTTC. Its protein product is CATSDRRLASKTQYF.

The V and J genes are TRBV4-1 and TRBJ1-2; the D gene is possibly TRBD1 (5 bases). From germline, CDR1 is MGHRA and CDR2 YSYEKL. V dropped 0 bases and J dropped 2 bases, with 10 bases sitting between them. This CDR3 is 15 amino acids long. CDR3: CASSQDTGYNYGYTF. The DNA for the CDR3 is TGCGCCAGCAGCCAAGATACAGGTTACAACTATGGCTACACCTTC.

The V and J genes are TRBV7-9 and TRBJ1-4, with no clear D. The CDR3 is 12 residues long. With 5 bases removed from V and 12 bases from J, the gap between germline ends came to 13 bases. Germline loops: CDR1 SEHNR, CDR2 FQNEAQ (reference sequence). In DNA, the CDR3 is TGTGCCAGCAGCGAAGCATTCACGGAACTGTTTTTT. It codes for CASSEAFTELFF.

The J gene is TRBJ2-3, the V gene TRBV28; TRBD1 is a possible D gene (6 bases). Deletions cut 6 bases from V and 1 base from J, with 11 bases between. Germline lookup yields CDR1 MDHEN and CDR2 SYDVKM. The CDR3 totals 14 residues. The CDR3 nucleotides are TGTGCCAGCAGGCGTCGACAGGGCACAGATACGCAGTATTTT. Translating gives CASRRRQGTDTQYF.

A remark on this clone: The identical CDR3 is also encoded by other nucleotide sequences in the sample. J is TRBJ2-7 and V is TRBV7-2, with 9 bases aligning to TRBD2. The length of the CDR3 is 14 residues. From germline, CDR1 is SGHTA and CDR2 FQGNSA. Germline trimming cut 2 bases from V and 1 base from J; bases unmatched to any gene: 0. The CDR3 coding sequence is TGTGCCAGCAGCTTAACTAGCGGGTCCTACGAGCAGTACTTC. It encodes CASSLTSGSYEQYF.

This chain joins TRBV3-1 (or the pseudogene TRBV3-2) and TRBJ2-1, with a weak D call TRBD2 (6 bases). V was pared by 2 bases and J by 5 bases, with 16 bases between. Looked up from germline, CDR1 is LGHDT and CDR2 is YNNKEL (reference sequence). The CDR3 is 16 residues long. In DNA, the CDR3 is TGTGCCAGCAGCCAACTCCTTTCGGGGACTCACAATGAGCAGTTCTTC. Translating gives CASSQLLSGTHNEQFF.

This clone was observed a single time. Here the CDR3 reads CASSLGDRGRRNQPQHF. The DNA of the CDR3 is TGTGCCAGCAGTTTAGGGGACAGGGGGCGACGAAATCAGCCCCAGCATTTT. The rearrangement joins TRBV28 to TRBJ1-5, with 12 bases identical to TRBD1. Germline assignment: CDR1 MDHEN and CDR2 SYDVKM. The junction had 6 bases not matched to a gene; V was cut back by 2 bases and J by 4 bases. This CDR3 region has 17 residues.

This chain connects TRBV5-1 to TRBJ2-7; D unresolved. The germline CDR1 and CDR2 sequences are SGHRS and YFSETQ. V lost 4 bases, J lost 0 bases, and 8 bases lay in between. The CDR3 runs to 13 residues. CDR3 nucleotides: TGCGCCAGCAGCGTCGAGAGCTCCTACGAGCAGTACTTC. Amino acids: CASSVESSYEQYF.

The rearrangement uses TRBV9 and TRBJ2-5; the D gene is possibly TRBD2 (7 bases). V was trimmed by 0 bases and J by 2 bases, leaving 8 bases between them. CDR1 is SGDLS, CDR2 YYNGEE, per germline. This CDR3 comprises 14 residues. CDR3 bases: TGTGCCAGCAGCGTAGAGGGGGGGCAAGAGACCCAGTACTTC. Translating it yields CASSVEGGQETQYF.

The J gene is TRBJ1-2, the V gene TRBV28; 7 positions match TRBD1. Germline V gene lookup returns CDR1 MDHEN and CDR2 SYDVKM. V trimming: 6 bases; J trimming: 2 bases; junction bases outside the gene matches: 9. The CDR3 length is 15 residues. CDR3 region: CASSPTGVGNYGYTF. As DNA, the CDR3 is TGTGCCAGCAGCCCTACAGGGGTAGGAAACTATGGCTACACCTTC.

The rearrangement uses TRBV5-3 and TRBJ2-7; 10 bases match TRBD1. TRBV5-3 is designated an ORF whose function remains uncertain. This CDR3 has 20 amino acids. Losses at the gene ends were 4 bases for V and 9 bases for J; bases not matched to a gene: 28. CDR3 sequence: CARSPGRDRGRKIGLIGQYF. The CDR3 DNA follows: TGTGCCAGAAGCCCTGGTCGGGACAGGGGACGAAAGATAGGATTAATCGGGCAGTACTTC.

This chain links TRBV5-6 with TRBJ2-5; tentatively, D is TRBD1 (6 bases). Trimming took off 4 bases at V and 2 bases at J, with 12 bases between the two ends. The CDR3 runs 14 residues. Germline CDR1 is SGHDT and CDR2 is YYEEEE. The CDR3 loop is CASSPGRGQETQYF. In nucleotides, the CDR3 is TGTGCCAGCAGCCCTGGAAGGGGGCAAGAGACCCAGTACTTC.